The clone carrying this T cell receptor (beta chain) has a handful of counts. Its antigen is unidentified. CDR1 and CDR2 from the germline V gene are LNHDA and SQIVND (reference sequence). The CDR3 runs to 14 residues. The germline V and J ends were trimmed by 4 bases and 9 bases, with 18 bases remaining between them. After 5'RACE with constant-segment primers, TCR alpha and TCR beta cDNA libraries carrying sample barcodes and UMIs were obtained. Via MiXCR, TCRdb re-called the 5' RACE reads, giving one row per CDR3 protein. The profile shows fewer than 650,000 distinct CDR3 sequences, roughly 17% of them singletons. This sample was included in a study of T-cell memory formation after mild COVID-19. General observations from the study: CD4/CD8 balance characterized clones contracting day 15 to 85, and CD4+ skew characterized later expanders. CD4+ contracting clones lay mainly in CM and EM, CD8+ ones in EMRA. Memory cells collected pre-infection included some clones that later responded, suggesting cross-reactive memory joined.

The sample consisted of PBMCs or a T cell subset sorted from them (not recorded which). The V call is TRBV19, the J call TRBJ1-1; TRBD1 might be the D (5 bases). This TCR was sampled from an adult woman who had mild COVID-19 (a few samples of this study predate the infection). Cell type and time point are not known. CDR3 nucleotides: TGTGCCAGTAGTACCGTCGGGAGAGGGGTCCAAGCTTTCTTT. It specifies CASSTVGRGVQAFF. Full variable domain (remainder filled in from reference TRBV19 and TRBJ1-1): DGGITQSPKYLFRKEGQNVTLSCEQNLNHDAMYWYRQDPGQGLRLIYYSQIVNDFQKGDIAEGYSVSREKKESFPLTVTSAQKNPTAFYLCASSTVGRGVQAFFGQGTRLTVV.